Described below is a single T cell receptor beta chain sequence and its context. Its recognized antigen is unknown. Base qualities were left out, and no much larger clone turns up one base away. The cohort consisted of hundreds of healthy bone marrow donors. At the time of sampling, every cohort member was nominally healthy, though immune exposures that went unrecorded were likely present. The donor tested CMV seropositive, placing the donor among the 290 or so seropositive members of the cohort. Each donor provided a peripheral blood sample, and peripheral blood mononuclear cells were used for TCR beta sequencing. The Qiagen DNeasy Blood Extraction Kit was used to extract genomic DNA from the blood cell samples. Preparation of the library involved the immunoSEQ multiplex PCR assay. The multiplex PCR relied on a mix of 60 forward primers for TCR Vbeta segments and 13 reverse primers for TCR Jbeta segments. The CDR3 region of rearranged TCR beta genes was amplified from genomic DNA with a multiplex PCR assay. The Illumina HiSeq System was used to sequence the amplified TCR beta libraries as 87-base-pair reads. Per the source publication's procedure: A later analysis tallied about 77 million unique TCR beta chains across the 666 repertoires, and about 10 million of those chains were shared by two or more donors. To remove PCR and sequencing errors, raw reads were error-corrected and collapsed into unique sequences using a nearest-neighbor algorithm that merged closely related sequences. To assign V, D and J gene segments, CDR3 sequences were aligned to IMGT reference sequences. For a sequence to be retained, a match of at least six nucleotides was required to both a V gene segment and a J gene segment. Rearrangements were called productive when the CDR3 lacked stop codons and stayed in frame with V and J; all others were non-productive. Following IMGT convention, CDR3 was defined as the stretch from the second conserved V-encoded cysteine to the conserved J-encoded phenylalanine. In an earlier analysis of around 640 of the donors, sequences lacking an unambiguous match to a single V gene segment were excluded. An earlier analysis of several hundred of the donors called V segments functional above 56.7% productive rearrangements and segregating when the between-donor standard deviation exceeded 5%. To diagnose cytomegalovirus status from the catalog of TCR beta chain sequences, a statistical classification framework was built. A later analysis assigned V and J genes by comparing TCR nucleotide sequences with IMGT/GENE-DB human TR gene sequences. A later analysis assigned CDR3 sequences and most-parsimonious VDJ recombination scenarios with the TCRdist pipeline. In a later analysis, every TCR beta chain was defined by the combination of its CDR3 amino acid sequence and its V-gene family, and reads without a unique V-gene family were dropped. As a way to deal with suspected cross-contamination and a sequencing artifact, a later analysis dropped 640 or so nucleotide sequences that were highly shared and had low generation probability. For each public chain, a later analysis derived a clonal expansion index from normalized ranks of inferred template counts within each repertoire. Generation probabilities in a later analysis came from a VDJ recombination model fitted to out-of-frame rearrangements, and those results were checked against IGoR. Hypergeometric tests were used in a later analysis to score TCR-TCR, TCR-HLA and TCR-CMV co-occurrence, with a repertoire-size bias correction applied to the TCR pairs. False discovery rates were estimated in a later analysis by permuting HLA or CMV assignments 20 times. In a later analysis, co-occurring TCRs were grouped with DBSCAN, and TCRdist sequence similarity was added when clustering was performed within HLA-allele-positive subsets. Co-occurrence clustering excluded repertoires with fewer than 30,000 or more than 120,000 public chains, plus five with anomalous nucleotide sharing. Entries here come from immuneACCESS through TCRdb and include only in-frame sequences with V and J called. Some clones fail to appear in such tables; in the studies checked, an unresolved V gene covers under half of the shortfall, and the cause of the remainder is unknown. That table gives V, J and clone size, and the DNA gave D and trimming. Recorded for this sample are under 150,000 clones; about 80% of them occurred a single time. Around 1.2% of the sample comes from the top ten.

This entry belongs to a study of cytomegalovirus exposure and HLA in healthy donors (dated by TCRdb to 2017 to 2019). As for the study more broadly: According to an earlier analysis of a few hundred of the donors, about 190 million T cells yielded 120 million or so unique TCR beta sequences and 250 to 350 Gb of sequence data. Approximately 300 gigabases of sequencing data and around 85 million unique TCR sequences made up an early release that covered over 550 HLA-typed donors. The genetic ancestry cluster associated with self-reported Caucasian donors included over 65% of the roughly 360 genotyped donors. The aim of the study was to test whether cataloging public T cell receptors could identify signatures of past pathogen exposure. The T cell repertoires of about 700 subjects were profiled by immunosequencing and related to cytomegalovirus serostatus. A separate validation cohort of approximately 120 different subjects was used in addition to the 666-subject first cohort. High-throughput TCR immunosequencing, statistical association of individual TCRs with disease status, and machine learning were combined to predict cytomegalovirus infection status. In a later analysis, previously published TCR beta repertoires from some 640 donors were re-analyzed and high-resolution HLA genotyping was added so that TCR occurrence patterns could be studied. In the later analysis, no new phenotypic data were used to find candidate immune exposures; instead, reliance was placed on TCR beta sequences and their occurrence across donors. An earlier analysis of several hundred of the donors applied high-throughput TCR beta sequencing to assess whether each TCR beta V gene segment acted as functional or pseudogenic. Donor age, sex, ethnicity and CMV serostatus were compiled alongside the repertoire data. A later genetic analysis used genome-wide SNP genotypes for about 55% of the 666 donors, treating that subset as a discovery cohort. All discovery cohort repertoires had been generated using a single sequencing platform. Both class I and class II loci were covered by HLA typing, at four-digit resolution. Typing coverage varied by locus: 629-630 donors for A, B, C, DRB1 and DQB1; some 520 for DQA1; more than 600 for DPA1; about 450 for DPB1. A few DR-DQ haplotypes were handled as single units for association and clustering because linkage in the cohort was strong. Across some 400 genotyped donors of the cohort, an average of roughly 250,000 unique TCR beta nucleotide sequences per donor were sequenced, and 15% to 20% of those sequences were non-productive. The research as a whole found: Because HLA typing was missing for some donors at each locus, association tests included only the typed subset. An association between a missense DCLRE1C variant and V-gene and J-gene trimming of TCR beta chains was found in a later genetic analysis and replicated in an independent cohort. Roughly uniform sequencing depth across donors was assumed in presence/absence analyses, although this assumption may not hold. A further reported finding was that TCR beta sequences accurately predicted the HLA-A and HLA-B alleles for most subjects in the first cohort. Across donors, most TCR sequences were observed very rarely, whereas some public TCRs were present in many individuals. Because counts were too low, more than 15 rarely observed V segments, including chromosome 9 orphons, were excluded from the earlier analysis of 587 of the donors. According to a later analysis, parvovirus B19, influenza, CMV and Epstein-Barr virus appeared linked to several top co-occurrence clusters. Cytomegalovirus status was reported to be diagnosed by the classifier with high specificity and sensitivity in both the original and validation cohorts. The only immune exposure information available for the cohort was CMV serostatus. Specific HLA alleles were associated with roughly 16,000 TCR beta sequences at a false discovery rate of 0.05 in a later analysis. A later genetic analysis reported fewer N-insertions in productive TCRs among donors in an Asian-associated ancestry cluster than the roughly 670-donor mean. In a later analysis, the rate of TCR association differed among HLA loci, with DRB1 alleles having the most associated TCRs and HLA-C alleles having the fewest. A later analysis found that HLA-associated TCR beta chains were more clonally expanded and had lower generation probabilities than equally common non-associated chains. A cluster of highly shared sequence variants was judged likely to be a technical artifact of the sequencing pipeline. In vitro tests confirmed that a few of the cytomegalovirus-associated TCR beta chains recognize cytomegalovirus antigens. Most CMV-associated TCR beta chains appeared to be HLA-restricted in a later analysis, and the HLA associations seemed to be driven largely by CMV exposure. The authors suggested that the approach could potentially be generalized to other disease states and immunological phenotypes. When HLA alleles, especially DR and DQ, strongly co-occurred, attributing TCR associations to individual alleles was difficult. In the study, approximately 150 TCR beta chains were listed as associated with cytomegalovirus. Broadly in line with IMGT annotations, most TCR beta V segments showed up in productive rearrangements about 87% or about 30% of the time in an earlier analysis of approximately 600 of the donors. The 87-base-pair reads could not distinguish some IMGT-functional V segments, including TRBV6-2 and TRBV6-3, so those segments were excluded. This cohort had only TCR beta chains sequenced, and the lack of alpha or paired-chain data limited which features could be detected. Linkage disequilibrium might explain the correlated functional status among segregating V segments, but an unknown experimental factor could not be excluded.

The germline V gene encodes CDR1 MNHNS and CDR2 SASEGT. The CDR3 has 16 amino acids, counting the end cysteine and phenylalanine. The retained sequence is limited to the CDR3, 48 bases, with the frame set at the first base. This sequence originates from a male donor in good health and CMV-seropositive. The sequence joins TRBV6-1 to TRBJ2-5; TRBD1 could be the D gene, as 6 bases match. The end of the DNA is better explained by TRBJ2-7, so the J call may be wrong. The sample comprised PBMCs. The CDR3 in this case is CASSGQQGNPLYEQYF. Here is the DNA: TGTGCCAGCAGTGGCCAACAGGGAAATCCCCTCTACGAGCAGTACTTC.